These 3 T cell receptor beta chains share one sample of origin, sequenced in a study of T-cell memory formation after mild COVID-19. In TCRdb, the 5' RACE reads were re-called with MiXCR into one record per CDR3 protein. The sample lists approximately 240,000 distinct CDR3 sequences, roughly 15% occurring once. Sequencing used PBMCs or a T cell subset sorted from them (not recorded which). The receptors come from a man aged 18 to 30 who had mild COVID-19 (a few samples of this study predate the infection). Cell type and time point are not known.

The sample holds a few counts of this clonotype. The chain is built from TRBV20-1 and TRBJ2-6; D is uncertain. The CDR3 has 14 amino acids. Germline V lookup: CDR1 DFQATT, CDR2 SNEGSKA (reference sequence). V lost 3 bases and J lost 3, with 9 bases in between. CDR3 sequence: CSASREGGANVLTF. In nucleotides, the CDR3 is TGCAGTGCTAGTAGGGAAGGTGGGGCCAACGTCCTGACTTTC.

This chain connects TRBV12-3 or TRBV12-4 to TRBJ2-7; D remains unclear. This CDR3 comprises 17 residues. V was clipped by 5 bases and J by 1 base, with 21 bases between them. The CDR3 is CASSHRSGPLTSYEQYF. The CDR3, as DNA: TGTGCCAGCAGTCATAGATCCGGGCCGCTTACGTCCTACGAGCAGTACTTC.

The chain carries TRBV29-1 and TRBJ2-5; D unclear. The germline gives CDR1 SQVTM, CDR2 ANQGSEA. CDR3 size: 11 residues. V gave up 4 bases and J gave up 5 bases, with 8 bases separating them. DNA for the CDR3: TGCAGCGTTGGTGGGGTTGAGACCCAGTACTTC. Its translation is CSVGGVETQYF. The variable domain in full, with the rest retrieved from reference TRBV29-1 and TRBJ2-5, is SAVISQKPSRDICQRGTSLTIQCQVDSQVTMMFWYRQQPGQSLTLIATANQGSEATYESGFVIDKFPISRPNLTFSTLTVSNMSPEDSSIYLCSVGGVETQYFGPGTRLLVL.